This T cell receptor beta chain was retrieved from a study of Tregs in tolerant kidney transplant recipients. With regard to this clone: The DNA ends 3 residues before the CDR3 does, and the rest of the CDR3 is filled in from the germline J gene.

Clones were sequenced by immunoSEQ multiplex PCR, and TCRdb holds only the in-frame ones, with some missing. Recorded for this sample: about 30,000 clones. Trimming removed 3 bases from V and 2 bases from J, with 10 bases in between. Germline-derived CDR1 and CDR2 are SGHVS and FQNEAQ. CDR3 size: 14 residues. This rearrangement joins TRBV7-8 to TRBJ1-1; possible D gene TRBD1, 5 bases. Sequenced here: CD8+ T cells from blood, sampled before the transplant. The receptor comes from a human donor who received a combined kidney and bone marrow transplant. CDR3 protein: CASSFPGSNTEAFF. CDR3 bases read: TGTGCCAGCAGCTTTCCAGGGAGTAACACTGAA. The variable domain in full, completed from reference TRBV7-8 and TRBJ1-1, reads GAGVSQSPRYKVAKRGQDVALRCDPISGHVSLFWYQQALGQGPEFLTYFQNEAQLDKSGLPSDRFFAERPEGSVSTLKIQRTQQEDSAVYLCASSFPGSNTEAFFGQGTRLTVV.